This T cell receptor beta chain was identified in a study of blood T cell repertoires in COVID-19. V lost 1 base, J lost 0 bases, and 10 bases lay in between. The CDR3 contains 16 residues. Germline CDR1 is MNHNS and CDR2 is SASEGT. While infection was still active, Seattle patients were enrolled and then followed longitudinally. This clone came up a few times. Under the authors' procedure: Amplification of reference gene primers was used by the study to estimate nucleated cell counts. The assay was immunoSEQ multiplex PCR, and TCRdb's table has in-frame clones only and misses some. That table gives V, J and clone size, and the DNA gave D and trimming. The table has about 52,000 clones, 70% to 85% seen once.

The gene calls are TRBV6-1 and TRBJ1-3; D is unclear. The TCR sequence derives from an elderly man with COVID-19, enrolled during active disease. The sample comprised peripheral blood. CDR3: CASSEGSLFSGNTIYF. DNA of the CDR3: TGTGCCAGCAGTGAAGGCAGTTTATTCTCTGGAAACACCATATATTTT.